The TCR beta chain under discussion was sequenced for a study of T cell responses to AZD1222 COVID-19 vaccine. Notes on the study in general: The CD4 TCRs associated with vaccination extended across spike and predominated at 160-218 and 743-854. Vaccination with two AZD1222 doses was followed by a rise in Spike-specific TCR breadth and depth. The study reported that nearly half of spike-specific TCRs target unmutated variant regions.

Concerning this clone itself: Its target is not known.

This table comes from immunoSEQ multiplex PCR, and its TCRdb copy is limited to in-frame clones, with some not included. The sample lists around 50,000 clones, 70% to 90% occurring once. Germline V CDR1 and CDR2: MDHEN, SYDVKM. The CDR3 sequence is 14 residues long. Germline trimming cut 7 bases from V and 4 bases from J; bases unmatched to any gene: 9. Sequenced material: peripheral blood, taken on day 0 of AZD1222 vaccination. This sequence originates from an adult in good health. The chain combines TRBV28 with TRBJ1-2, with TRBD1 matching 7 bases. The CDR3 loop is CASTVDRTGYGYTF. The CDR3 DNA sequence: TGTGCCAGCACCGTCGACAGGACAGGCTATGGCTACACCTTC.